This T cell receptor beta chain was recorded in a study of early stage breast cancer tumors. Study summary: Invasive lobular carcinomas made up about 30% of the 12 ER+/PR+/HER2- tumors. Study observations and caveats: Compared with adjacent normal breast, tumors showed about 2.4-fold denser, more clonal T cells.

Blood replicates held 0.5 ug DNA, tumor or normal breast roughly 1.5 ug, two each. Repertoires were generated with immunoSEQ multiplex PCR, while TCRdb's copy carries only in-frame clones and drops some. The sample lists 9,700 or so clones, under 80% occurring once. There are 14 residues in the CDR3. The V gene lost 6 bases and the J gene lost 3 bases, with 12 bases spanning the gap. CDR1 and CDR2 (germline): MNHEY, SMNVEV (reference sequence). Worth noting for this clone: The antigen is undetermined. The same CDR3 is also encoded by other DNA sequences in this sample.

This receptor was obtained from a person aged 40 to 50 with breast cancer. The sequenced material came from normal breast tissue next to the tumor. The rearrangement links TRBV27 to TRBJ2-1, with D maybe TRBD2 (5 bases). The CDR3 protein is CASSPVSVYNEQFF. The CDR3 bases are TGTGCCAGCAGCCCTGTTAGCGTCTACAATGAGCAGTTCTTC.